The 28 T cell receptor beta chains below all came from one sample that was sequenced in a study of technical replicates of blood from a few donors. Assay used: immunoSEQ multiplex PCR; TCRdb lists only in-frame clones, some missing. The sample lists 84,000 or so clones; about 97% were seen once. The sequencing sample was made of T cells isolated from PBMCs. The receptor source for this set is a human donor in good health.

In nucleotides, the CDR3 is TGTGCCAGCAACCCAGGGGATCAGCCCCAGCATTTT. Translation gives CASNPGDQPQHF. The genes are TRBV28 and TRBJ1-5, with a possible D match to TRBD1 (6 bases). Germline V lookup: CDR1 MDHEN, CDR2 SYDVKM. The V gene lost 7 bases and the J gene lost 5 bases, with 9 bases spanning the gap. CDR3 length equals 12 residues.

The chain recombines TRBV29-1 with TRBJ2-1; 8 bases fit TRBD2. V shed 7 bases, J shed 9 bases, and the junction held 14 bases outside the gene matches. The germline V gene encodes CDR1 SQVTM and CDR2 ANQGSEA. This CDR3 comprises 14 residues. The CDR3 bases are TGCAGCGCCCCAGCCGGGGGGGCTACAGGTGAGCAGTTCTTC. Encoded protein: CSAPAGGATGEQFF.

This chain joins TRBV29-1 and TRBJ2-1; 12 bases agree with TRBD2. V gave up 6 bases and J gave up 8 bases; unmatched junction bases: 14. This CDR3 has 16 amino acids. From germline, CDR1 is SQVTM and CDR2 ANQGSEA. The DNA for the CDR3 is TGCAGCGTCATCCCCGGGACTAGCGGGTTCTCGCATGAGCAGTTCTTC. This translates into CSVIPGTSGFSHEQFF.

The chain couples TRBV16 to TRBJ1-5, with D possibly TRBD1 on 6 matching bases. There are 17 residues in the CDR3. Germline V gives CDR1 KGHSY, CDR2 FQNENV. V was trimmed by 3 bases and J by 7 bases, leaving 22 bases between them. The DNA for the CDR3 is TGTGCCAGCAGCCAGTTCCACCGGGACAATATTAGGCAGCCCCAGCATTTT. Its translation is CASSQFHRDNIRQPQHF.

This sequence joins TRBV27 and TRBJ2-7; TRBD2 aligns across 7 bases. V trimming: 6 bases; J trimming: 0 bases; junction bases outside the gene matches: 2. Germline V gives CDR1 MNHEY, CDR2 SMNVEV (reference sequence). There are 13 residues in the CDR3. CDR3 region: CASRGGSSYEQYF. In DNA, the CDR3 is TGTGCCAGCAGGGGCGGGAGCTCCTACGAGCAGTACTTC.

The V gene is TRBV7-2, the J gene TRBJ2-7, with 7 positions matching TRBD1. This CDR3 spans 13 amino acids. V lost 5 bases and J lost 7; bases outside the gene matches: 8. Germline V gives CDR1 SGHTA, CDR2 FQGNSA. The CDR3 loop reads CASSRQGLREQYF. The CDR3 DNA reads as TGTGCCAGCAGCCGACAGGGCCTTAGGGAGCAGTACTTC.

This clone has only a few counts. This rearrangement joins TRBV4-2 to TRBJ2-4; 7 nucleotides align to TRBD1. CDR1 is LGHNA and CDR2 is YNFKEQ in the germline V gene. With 2 bases clipped from V and 8 bases from J, the junction kept 3 bases outside the gene matches. This CDR3 spans 13 amino acids. The CDR3 nucleotides read TGTGCCAGCAGCCAAACAGGGGAGCACATTCAGTACTTC. It is translated as CASSQTGEHIQYF.

The chain uses TRBV6-1 and TRBJ2-1; D is unclear. This CDR3 has 16 amino acids. Trimming pared 0 bases from V and 1 base from J, leaving 10 bases between. Germline-derived CDR1 and CDR2 are MNHNS and SASEGT. CDR3 loop: CASSEAGAASYNEQFF. DNA for the CDR3: TGTGCCAGCAGTGAAGCAGGCGCGGCTTCCTACAATGAGCAGTTCTTC.

This clone was recorded once. The rearrangement links TRBV7-3 to TRBJ1-2; weak D call: TRBD1 (6 bases). CDR1 and CDR2 from the germline V gene are SGHTA and FQGTGA. This CDR3 has 14 residues. V gave up 3 bases and J gave up 8 bases, with 16 bases separating them. CDR3 sequence: CASSLGQGGGGYTF. The CDR3 DNA is TGTGCCAGCAGCTTGGGCCAGGGCGGGGGCGGCTACACCTTC.

This rearrangement joins TRBV5-4 to TRBJ2-3; TRBD2 might be the D (6 bases). The CDR3 has 16 residues. CDR1 and CDR2 from the germline V gene are SGHNT and YYREEE (reference sequence). V gave up 0 bases and J gave up 0 bases, with 11 bases separating them. This chain's CDR3 is CASSLATGASTDTQYF. In DNA, the CDR3 is TGTGCCAGCAGCTTGGCTACGGGAGCTAGCACAGATACGCAGTATTTT.

The chain has TRBV4-1 and TRBJ2-1; 11 bases fit TRBD2. The CDR3 loop spans 17 amino acids. Looked up from germline, CDR1 is MGHRA and CDR2 is YSYEKL. V shed 3 bases, J shed 4 bases, and the junction held 8 bases outside the gene matches. CDR3 bases: TGCGCCAGCAGCCATGCCATCACTAGCGGGAGTTACAATGAGCAGTTCTTC. Its protein product is CASSHAITSGSYNEQFF.

The chain joins TRBV7-9 to TRBJ2-7, with a tentative D call TRBD2 (6 bases). CDR1 and CDR2 (germline): SEHNR, FQNEAQ (reference sequence). V lost 4 bases and J 0 bases, leaving 7 bases between the germline ends. The CDR3 runs to 13 residues. The CDR3 sequence is CASSSTSSYEQYF. CDR3 DNA sequence: TGTGCCAGCAGCTCGACTAGCTCCTACGAGCAGTACTTC.

The chain recombines TRBV5-1 with TRBJ2-5, with D perhaps matching TRBD1 (7 bases). This CDR3 has 16 residues. Germline CDR1 reads SGHRS; CDR2 reads YFSETQ. V shed 4 bases and J shed 5 bases, with 21 bases lying between them. The CDR3 coding sequence is TGCGCCAGCAGCCCCCCCACAGGGGCGGGGATGGAGACCCAGTACTTC. Translated: CASSPPTGAGMETQYF.

This clone was observed a single time. This sequence joins TRBV9 and TRBJ2-2, with D tentatively TRBD1 (6 bases). This CDR3 is 14 amino acids long. Germline assignment: CDR1 SGDLS and CDR2 YYNGEE. Trimming shortened V by 3 bases and J by 4 bases, and 10 bases separated the two germline ends. CDR3: CASSARGGTGELFF. DNA of the CDR3: TGTGCCAGCAGCGCACGAGGGGGCACCGGGGAGCTGTTTTTT.

The CDR3 coding sequence is TGTGCCAGCTCATCCGGCAGGTTCACCCCAGACTACGAGCAGTACTTC. The encoded protein is CASSSGRFTPDYEQYF. The chain combines TRBV18 with TRBJ2-7; D is undetermined. The germline CDR1 and CDR2 sequences are KGHSH and LQKENI. This CDR3 has 16 residues. V lost 5 bases and J lost 3, with 20 bases in between. The full variable domain, completed using reference TRBV18 and TRBJ2-7, is NAGVMQNPRHLVRRRGQEARLRCSPMKGHSHVYWYRQLPEEGLKFMVYLQKENIIDESGMPKERFSAEFPKEGPSILRIQQVVRGDSAAYFCASSSGRFTPDYEQYFGPGTRLTVT.

This clone was counted a single time. The rearrangement uses TRBV6-6 and TRBJ2-3, with 7 bases fitting TRBD1. CDR1 is MNHNY and CDR2 is SVGAGI in the germline V gene (reference sequence). The trim removed 9 bases at V and 2 bases at J, leaving 8 bases unmatched. The CDR3 is made up of 14 amino acids. The CDR3 is CASFMGQNTDTQYF. In DNA form, the CDR3 reads TGTGCCAGTTTTATGGGACAGAACACAGATACGCAGTATTTT.

This clone came up once. V is TRBV19 and J is TRBJ1-2, with 10 bases identical to TRBD1. CDR1 and CDR2 (germline): LNHDA, SQIVND (reference sequence). V shed 7 bases and J 8 bases; nucleotides not matched to a gene: 16. CDR3 size: 16 residues. This CDR3 reads CASKERPSTGGKGYTF. The CDR3 DNA sequence: TGTGCCAGTAAAGAGCGACCTTCGACAGGGGGCAAAGGCTACACCTTC.

V gene TRBV10-1 combines with J gene TRBJ2-7; no reliable D call. The CDR3 loop spans 12 amino acids. Between the trimmed V and J ends, which lost 3 bases and 5 bases, there was a span of 8 bases. The germline gives CDR1 WNHNN, CDR2 SYGVQD (reference sequence). The CDR3 is CASSDRFHEQYF. The CDR3 DNA follows: TGCGCCAGCAGTGACAGGTTCCACGAGCAGTACTTC.

The chain uses TRBV27 and TRBJ1-5, with D maybe TRBD1 (5 bases). Looked up from germline, CDR1 is MNHEY and CDR2 is SMNVEV (reference sequence). The CDR3 loop spans 17 amino acids. The V end was cut by 3 bases, the J end by 7 bases, with 22 bases between. This chain's CDR3 is CASSLVGTRGSGQPQHF. The CDR3 coding sequence is TGTGCCAGCAGTTTGGTGGGAACTCGGGGGTCCGGCCAGCCCCAGCATTTT.

The chain combines TRBV27 with TRBJ2-6; 8 bases line up with TRBD1. The CDR3 contains 18 residues. Germline lookup yields CDR1 MNHEY and CDR2 SMNVEV (reference sequence). With 5 bases clipped from V and 0 bases from J, the junction kept 9 bases outside the gene matches. In DNA form, the CDR3 reads TGTGCCAGCAGTCGACAGGGGTCTATTAACTCTGGGGCCAACGTCCTGACTTTC. Its translation is CASSRQGSINSGANVLTF.

This sequence joins TRBV7-2 and TRBJ2-3, with a tentative D call TRBD2 (7 bases). Germline lookup yields CDR1 SGHTA and CDR2 FQGNSA. The CDR3 is made up of 14 amino acids. This chain's CDR3 is CAIRRGGALDTQYF. The CDR3, as DNA: TGTGCTATCCGTCGTGGGGGGGCCTTAGATACGCAGTATTTT.

The chain recombines TRBV5-6 with TRBJ2-7, with a weak D call TRBD2 (5 bases). The V gene lost 4 bases and the J gene lost 6 bases, with 20 bases spanning the gap. Looked up from germline, CDR1 is SGHDT and CDR2 is YYEEEE. CDR3 length: 15 residues. This chain's CDR3 is CASSVPWRGMGEQYF. CDR3 coding DNA: TGTGCCAGCAGCGTGCCCTGGCGAGGGATGGGCGAGCAGTACTTC.

V usage is TRBV2 and J usage is TRBJ1-4; 9 bases agree with TRBD1. The CDR3 is made up of 16 amino acids. The junction had 9 bases not matched to a gene; V was cut back by 8 bases and J by 2 bases. CDR1 is SNHLY, CDR2 FYNNEI, per germline. CDR3 nucleotides: TGTGCCAGCGGGCGGACAGGGGATAGGACTAATGAAAAACTGTTTTTT. Protein product: CASGRTGDRTNEKLFF.

The V gene is TRBV30, the J gene TRBJ1-4, with D hard to call. The CDR3 contains 13 residues. Trimming stripped 3 bases from V and 4 bases from J, with 9 bases between. Germline CDR1 GTSNPN, CDR2 SVGIG (reference sequence). Here the CDR3 reads CAWSVRGNEKLFF. The CDR3 DNA is TGTGCCTGGAGCGTACGGGGTAATGAAAAACTGTTTTTT.

This rearrangement joins TRBV2 to TRBJ2-7; 9 bases agree with TRBD2. Germline values: CDR1 SNHLY, CDR2 FYNNEI. V shed 2 bases and J 7 bases; nucleotides not matched to a gene: 18. The CDR3 extends over 18 amino acids. The CDR3 loop reads CASSEFGVLAGGFEEQYF. For the CDR3, the DNA is TGTGCCAGCAGTGAATTTGGGGTACTAGCGGGCGGATTCGAGGAGCAGTACTTC.

The chain has TRBV28 and TRBJ1-5; no clear D gene. The V gene's germline CDR1 is MDHEN and CDR2 SYDVKM. This CDR3 is 14 amino acids long. Trimming removed 11 bases at V and 2 bases at J, with 16 bases between. The chain's CDR3 is CASSSPRGNQPQHF. The CDR3 bases are TGTGCCTCCTCAAGTCCCCGCGGCAATCAGCCCCAGCATTTT.

The CDR3 here is CASSSFIAGSSYEQYF. In DNA form, the CDR3 reads TGCGCCAGCAGCTCCTTTATAGCGGGTAGCTCCTACGAGCAGTACTTC. The chain has TRBV10-2 and TRBJ2-7; 7 bases are shared with TRBD2. J lost 0 bases, V lost 6 bases, and 11 bases had no gene match. This CDR3 is built from 16 residues. From germline, CDR1 is WSHSY and CDR2 SAAADI.

The chain employs TRBV29-1 and TRBJ2-1, with D possibly being TRBD2 (6 bases). V was trimmed by 7 bases and J by 6 bases, leaving 22 bases between them. The CDR3 runs to 15 residues. Germline V gives CDR1 SQVTM, CDR2 ANQGSEA. The CDR3 loop reads CSASPGVSLGNEQFF. As DNA, the CDR3 is TGCAGCGCTAGCCCGGGAGTCTCACTAGGCAATGAGCAGTTCTTC.